This TCR beta chain was captured by sequencing in a study of Ad26.COV2.S vaccination and SARS-CoV-2 variants. The wider study: Once, or twice with 56 days between doses, Ad26.COV2.S was given intramuscularly.

Regarding treatment: around 19 received Ad26.COV2.S at low or high dose, single or two shots; a few received placebo; per-sample allocation not given. Each sample was drawn 63 days after the first injection (of vaccine or placebo). The individual, an adult aged 18-55 years, was a donor in Boston. Vaccination employed an Ad26 vector expressing the Wuhan-strain SARS-CoV-2 spike. Remarks on this clone: Its antigen remains unknown.

V trimming: 2 bases; J trimming: 8 bases; junction bases outside the gene matches: 11. The CDR3 contains 17 residues. Germline V gives CDR1 SGHTA, CDR2 FQGNSA. Method: immunoSEQ multiplex PCR; TCRdb's copy keeps in-frame clones and lacks some. The sample consists of about 350,000 clones, 85% of them appearing once. Study results and limitations: Assessments of TCR breadth and depth may have underestimated the total T cell responses.

This TCR came from a person between 18 and 65 years old who received the Ad26.COV2.S COVID-19 vaccine or a placebo. The V and J genes are TRBV7-2 and TRBJ2-1; the match to TRBD2 covers 11 bases. The specimen comprised peripheral blood, sampled in a trial of Ad26.COV2.S vaccine versus placebo. CDR3 bases: TGTGCCAGCAGCTTATGGTTTGTAGCGGGGGGGCTCTATGAGCAGTTCTTC. It is translated as CASSLWFVAGGLYEQFF.